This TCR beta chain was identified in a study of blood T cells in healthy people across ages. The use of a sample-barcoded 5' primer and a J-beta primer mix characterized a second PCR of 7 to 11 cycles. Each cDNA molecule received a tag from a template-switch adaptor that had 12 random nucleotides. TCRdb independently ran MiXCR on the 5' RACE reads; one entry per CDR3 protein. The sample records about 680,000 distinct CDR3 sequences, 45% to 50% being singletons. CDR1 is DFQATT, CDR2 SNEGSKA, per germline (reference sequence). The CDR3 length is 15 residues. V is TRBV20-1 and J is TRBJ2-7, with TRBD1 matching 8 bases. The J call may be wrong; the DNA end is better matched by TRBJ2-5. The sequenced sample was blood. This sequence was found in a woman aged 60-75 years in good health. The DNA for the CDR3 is TGCAGTGCTACAAGCCGACAGGGGTCGTCGGAGACCCAGTACTTC. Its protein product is CSATSRQGSSETQYF.